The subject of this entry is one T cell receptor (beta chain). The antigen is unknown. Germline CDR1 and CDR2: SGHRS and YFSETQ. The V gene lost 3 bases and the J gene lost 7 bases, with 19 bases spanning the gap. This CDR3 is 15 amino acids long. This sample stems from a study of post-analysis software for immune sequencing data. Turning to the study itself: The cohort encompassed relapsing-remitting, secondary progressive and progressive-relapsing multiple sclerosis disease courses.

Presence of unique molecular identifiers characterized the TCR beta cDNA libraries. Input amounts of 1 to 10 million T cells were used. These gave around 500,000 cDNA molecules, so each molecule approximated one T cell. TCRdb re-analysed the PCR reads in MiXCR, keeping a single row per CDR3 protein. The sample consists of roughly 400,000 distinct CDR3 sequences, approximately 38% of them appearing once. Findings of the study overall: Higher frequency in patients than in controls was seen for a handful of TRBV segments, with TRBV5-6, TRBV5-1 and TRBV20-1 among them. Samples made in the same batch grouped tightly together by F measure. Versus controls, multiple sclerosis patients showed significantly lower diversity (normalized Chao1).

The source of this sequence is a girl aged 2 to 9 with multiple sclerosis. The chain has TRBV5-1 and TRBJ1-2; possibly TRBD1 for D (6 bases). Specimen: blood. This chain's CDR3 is CASSSYSKGGPGYTF. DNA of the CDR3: TGCGCCAGCAGCTCCTACTCTAAGGGGGGGCCTGGCTACACCTTC.